This T cell receptor (beta chain) appears in the sequencing data of a study of T cell responses to AZD1222 COVID-19 vaccine. Whole-study results and caveats: Donors skewed white British and female; clonal diversity was possibly underestimated. Regions 160-218 and 743-854 dominated among vaccine-associated CD4 TCRs spanning spike.

Germline V CDR1 and CDR2: SGDLS, YYNGEE. The CDR3 sequence is 19 residues long. Between the trimmed V and J ends, which lost 0 bases and 0 bases, there was a span of 19 bases. With respect to this clone: Its antigen remains unknown.

Measured with immunoSEQ multiplex PCR; TCRdb has only the in-frame clones, and not every one. Counted here are under 130,000 clones, 88% occurring once; the ten biggest clones make up around 8.4%. Material: peripheral blood, obtained on day 0 of AZD1222 vaccination. The receptor was isolated from an adult in good health. The V gene is TRBV9, the J gene TRBJ2-1; no definite D call. The CDR3 nucleotides are TGTGCCAGCAGCGTAGGCCCCGGTAGTGGCCGGAGCTCCTACAATGAGCAGTTCTTC. It specifies CASSVGPGSGRSSYNEQFF. Variable domain in full (rest from reference TRBV9 and TRBJ2-1): DSGVTQTPKHLITATGQRVTLRCSPRSGDLSVYWYQQSLDQGLQFLIQYYNGEERAKGNILERFSAQQFPDLHSELNLSSLELGDSALYFCASSVGPGSGRSSYNEQFFGPGTRLTVL.